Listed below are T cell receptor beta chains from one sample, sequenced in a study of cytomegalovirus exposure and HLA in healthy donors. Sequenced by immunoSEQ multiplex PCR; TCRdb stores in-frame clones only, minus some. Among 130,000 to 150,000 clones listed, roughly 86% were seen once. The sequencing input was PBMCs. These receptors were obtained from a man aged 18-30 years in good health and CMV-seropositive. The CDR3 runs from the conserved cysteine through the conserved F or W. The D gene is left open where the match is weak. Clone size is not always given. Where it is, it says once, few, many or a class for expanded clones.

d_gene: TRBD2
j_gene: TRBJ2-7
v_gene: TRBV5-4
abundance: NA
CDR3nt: TGTGCCAGCAGCTTGGCTAGCGGGACCTACGAGCAGTACTTC
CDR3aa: CASSLASGTYEQYF

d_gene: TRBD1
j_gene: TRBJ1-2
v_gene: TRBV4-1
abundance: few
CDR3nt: TGCGCCAGCAATTCACCGGGACAGTCGTCGTATGGCTACACCTTC
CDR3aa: CASNSPGQSSYGYTF

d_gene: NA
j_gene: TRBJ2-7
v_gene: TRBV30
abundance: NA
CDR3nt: TGTGCCTGGGAGTCTACTAGCTCAGACTACGAGCAGTACTTC
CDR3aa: CAWESTSSDYEQYF

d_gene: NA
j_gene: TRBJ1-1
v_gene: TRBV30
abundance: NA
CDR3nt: TGTGCCTGCAGGGTAGTGAACACTGAAGCTTTCTTT
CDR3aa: CACRVVNTEAFF

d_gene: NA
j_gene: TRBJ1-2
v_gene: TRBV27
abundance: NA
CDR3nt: TGTGCCAGCAGCCCCACAGGGTATGGATATGGCTACACCTTC
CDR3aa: CASSPTGYGYGYTF

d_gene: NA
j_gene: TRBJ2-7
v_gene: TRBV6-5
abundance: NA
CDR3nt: TGTGCCAGCAGTGAAGGGGGGGTACGCTACGAGCAGTACTTC
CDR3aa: CASSEGGVRYEQYF

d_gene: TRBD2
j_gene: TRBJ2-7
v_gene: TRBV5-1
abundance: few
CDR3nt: TGCGCCAGCAGCTTGCGCGGGAGGGCCTACGAGCAGTACTTC
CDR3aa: CASSLRGRAYEQYF

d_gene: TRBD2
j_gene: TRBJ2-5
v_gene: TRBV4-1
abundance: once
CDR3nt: TGCGCCAGCAGCCAAGTCGGGGAGGGAGAGACCCAGTACTTC
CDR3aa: CASSQVGEGETQYF

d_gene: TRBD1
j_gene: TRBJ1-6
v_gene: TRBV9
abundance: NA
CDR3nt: TGTGCCAGCAGTTGGGACAGGGGCGACTCACCCCTCCACTTT
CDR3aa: CASSWDRGDSPLHF

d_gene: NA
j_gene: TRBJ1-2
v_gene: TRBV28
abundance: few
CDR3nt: TGTGCCAGCACTTTACGGGGTCGGGGCTACACCTTC
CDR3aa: CASTLRGRGYTF

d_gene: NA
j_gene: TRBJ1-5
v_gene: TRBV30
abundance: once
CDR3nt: TGTGCCTGGGCGCCGAACGGAGGCGCCCAGCATTTT
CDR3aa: CAWAPNGGAQHF

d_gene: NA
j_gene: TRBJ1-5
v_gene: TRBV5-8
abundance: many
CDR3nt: TGTGCCAGCAGCTTCCAGACAGTTTATCAGCCCCAGCATTTT
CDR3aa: CASSFQTVYQPQHF

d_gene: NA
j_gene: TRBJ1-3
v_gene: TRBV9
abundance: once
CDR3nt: TGTGCCAGCAGCGTAGATCGTAACTCTGGAAACACCATATATTTT
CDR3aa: CASSVDRNSGNTIYF

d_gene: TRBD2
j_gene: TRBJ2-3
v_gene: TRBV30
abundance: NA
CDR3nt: TGTGCCTGGGGCCGTACTAGCGGGAGGCCCGATACGCAGTATTTT
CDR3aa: CAWGRTSGRPDTQYF

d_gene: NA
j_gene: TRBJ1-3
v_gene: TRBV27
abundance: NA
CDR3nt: TGTGCCAGCAGAGCAGGGGCCTCTGGAAACACCATATATTTT
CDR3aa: CASRAGASGNTIYF

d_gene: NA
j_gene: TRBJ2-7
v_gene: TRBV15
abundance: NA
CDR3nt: TGTGCCACCAGCAGAGATGGCGGGGGCTTGGGGGAGCAGTACTTC
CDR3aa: CATSRDGGGLGEQYF

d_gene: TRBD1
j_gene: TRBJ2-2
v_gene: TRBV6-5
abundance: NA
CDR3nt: TGTGCCAGCAGTCGTACAGGGGCGGGGGAGCTGTTTTTT
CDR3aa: CASSRTGAGELFF

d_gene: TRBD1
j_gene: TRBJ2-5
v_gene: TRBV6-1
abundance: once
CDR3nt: TGTGCCAGCAGTGACCTACCGGGACAGGGGAAAGAGACCCAGTACTTC
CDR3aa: CASSDLPGQGKETQYF

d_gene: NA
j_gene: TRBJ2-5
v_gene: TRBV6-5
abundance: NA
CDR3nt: TGTGCCAGCAGTTACGGCGCGGGGACGATGGAGCAGTACTTC
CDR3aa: CASSYGAGTMEQYF

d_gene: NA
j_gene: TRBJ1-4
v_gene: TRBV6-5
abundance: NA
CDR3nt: TGTGCCAGCAGTAAAACGGGTGCAACTAATGAAAAACTGTTTTTT
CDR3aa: CASSKTGATNEKLFF

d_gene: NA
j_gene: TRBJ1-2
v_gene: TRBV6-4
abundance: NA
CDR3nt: TGTGCCAGCAGTGTGGGGAAGGGGGATCGGCGGGGCTACACCTTC
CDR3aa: CASSVGKGDRRGYTF

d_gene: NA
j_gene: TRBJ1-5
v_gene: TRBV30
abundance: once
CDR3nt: TGTGCCTGGAGTACCTTCTCCAGGCTAAATCAGCCCCAGCATTTT
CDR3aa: CAWSTFSRLNQPQHF

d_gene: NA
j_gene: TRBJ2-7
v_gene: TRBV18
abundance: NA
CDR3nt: TGTGCCAGCTCATCCCGAGCCAGGGCTCCCTCCTACGAGCAGTACTTC
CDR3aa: CASSSRARAPSYEQYF

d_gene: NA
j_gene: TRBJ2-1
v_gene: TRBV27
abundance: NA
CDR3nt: TGTGCCAGCAGTTTTGGGCAGTTTAAGAATGAGCAGTTCTTC
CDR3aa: CASSFGQFKNEQFF

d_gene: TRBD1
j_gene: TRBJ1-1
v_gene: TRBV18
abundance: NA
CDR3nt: TGTGCCAGCTCACCGGGACAGGCTGAAGCTTTCTTT
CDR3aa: CASSPGQAEAFF

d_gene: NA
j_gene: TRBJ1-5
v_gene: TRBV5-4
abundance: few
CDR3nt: TGTGCCGGATCAATCGGGGGTTATCAGCCCCAGCATTTT
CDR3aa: CAGSIGGYQPQHF

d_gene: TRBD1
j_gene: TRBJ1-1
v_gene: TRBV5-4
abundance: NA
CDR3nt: TGTGCCAGCAGCTGGGACAGAGACACTGAAGCTTTCTTT
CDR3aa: CASSWDRDTEAFF

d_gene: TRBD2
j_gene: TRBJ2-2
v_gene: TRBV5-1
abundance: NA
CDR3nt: TGCGCCAGCAGAGTACTAGCGGGGGACGGGGAGCTGTTTTTT
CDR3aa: CASRVLAGDGELFF

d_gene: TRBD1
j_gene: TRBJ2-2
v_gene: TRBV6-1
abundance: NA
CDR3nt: TGTGCCAGCAGTGGACAGGGAGACACCGGGGAGCTGTTTTTT
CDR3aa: CASSGQGDTGELFF

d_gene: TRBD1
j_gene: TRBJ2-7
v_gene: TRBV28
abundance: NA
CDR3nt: TGTGCCAGCAGTTTATTGGGACAGGAAAGCTACGAGCAGTACTTC
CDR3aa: CASSLLGQESYEQYF

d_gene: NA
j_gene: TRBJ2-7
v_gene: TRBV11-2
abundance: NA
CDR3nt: TGTGCCAGCAGCTTTGGCGGATCCTACGAGCAGTACTTC
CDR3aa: CASSFGGSYEQYF

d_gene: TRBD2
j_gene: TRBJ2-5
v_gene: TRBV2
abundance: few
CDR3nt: TGTGCCAGCAGTCCTCTAGCGGGGGGCGGAAAGACCCAGTACTTC
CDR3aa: CASSPLAGGGKTQYF

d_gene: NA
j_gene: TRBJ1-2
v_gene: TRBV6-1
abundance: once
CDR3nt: TGTGCCAGCAGCCCGACATCTAACTATGGCTACACCTTC
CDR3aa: CASSPTSNYGYTF

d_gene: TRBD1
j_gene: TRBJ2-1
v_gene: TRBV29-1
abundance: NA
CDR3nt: TGCAGCGTTGAAGACCGGGACAGGACGATGGATGAGCAGTTCTTC
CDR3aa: CSVEDRDRTMDEQFF

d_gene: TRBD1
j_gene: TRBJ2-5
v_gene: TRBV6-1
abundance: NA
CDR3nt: TGTGCCAGCACGGGACAGCCCGGTAGGGAGACCCAGTACTTC
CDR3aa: CASTGQPGRETQYF

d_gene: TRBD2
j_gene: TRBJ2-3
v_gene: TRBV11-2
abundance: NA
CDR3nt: TGTGCCAGCAGCGGGGGTTCTGCTAGCGGTGCCACAGATACGCAGTATTTT
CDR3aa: CASSGGSASGATDTQYF

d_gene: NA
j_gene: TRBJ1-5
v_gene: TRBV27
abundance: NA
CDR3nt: TGTGCCAGCAGTCTGGTAGGAGGGGGCAATCAGCCCCAGCATTTT
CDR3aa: CASSLVGGGNQPQHF

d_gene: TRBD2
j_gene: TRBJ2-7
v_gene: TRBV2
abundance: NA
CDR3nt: TGTGCCAGCAGTGAAGAGGAGACTAGCGGGGGGGCGGGGGGCGAGCAGTACTTC
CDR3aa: CASSEEETSGGAGGEQYF

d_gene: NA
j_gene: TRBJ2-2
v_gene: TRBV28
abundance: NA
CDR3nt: TGTGCCAGCAGTTTCGACTTTCCTACCGGGGAGCTGTTTTTT
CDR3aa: CASSFDFPTGELFF

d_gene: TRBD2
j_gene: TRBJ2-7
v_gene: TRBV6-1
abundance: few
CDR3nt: TGTGCCAGCTGTTCTAGCGGGAGAGAGACCTACGAGCAGTACTTC
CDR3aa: CASCSSGRETYEQYF

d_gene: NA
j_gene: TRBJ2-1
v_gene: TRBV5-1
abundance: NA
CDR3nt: TGCGCCAGCAGCCCGAGGGTTGAGCAGTTCTTC
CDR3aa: CASSPRVEQFF

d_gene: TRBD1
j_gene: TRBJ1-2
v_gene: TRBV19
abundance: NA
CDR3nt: TGTGCCAGTAGTATAGATCCCGAGGGACAGCTCTATGGCTACACCTTC
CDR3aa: CASSIDPEGQLYGYTF

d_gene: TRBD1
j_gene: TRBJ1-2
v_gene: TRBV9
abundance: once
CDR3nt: TGTGCCAGCAGCGCCCCGGACAGGGACGGTGGTGGCTACACCTTC
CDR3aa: CASSAPDRDGGGYTF

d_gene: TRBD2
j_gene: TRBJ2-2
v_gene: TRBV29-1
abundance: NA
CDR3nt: TGCAGCGTTGAAACCAAATATGTACGGGCGGGAGGGCTAGACGGGGAGCTGTTTTTT
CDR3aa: CSVETKYVRAGGLDGELFF

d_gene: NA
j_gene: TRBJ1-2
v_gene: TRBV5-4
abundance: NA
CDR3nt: TGTGCCAGCAGCCTTCCCCGGACAGACGGCGGCTACACCTTC
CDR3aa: CASSLPRTDGGYTF

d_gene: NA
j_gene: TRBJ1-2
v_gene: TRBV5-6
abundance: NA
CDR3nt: TGTGCCAGCAGGCGAATGATTGTCTATGGCTACACCTTC
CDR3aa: CASRRMIVYGYTF

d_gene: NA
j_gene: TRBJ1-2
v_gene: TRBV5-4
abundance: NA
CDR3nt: TGTGCCAGCAGCGGGCCAGGGCGTGACTATGGCTACACCTTC
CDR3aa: CASSGPGRDYGYTF

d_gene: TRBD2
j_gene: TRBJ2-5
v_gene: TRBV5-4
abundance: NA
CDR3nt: TGTGCCAGCAGCTTCGGGACTAGCGAGTTGCCCCTGGAGACCCAGTACTTC
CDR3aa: CASSFGTSELPLETQYF

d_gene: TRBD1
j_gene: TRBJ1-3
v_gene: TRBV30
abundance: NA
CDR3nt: TGTGCCTGGAAGCTTCGGGACAGCCTAACCCTCTCTGGAAACACCATATATTTT
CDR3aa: CAWKLRDSLTLSGNTIYF

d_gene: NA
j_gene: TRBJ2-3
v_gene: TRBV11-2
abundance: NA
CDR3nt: TGTGCCAGCAGCTTACCCAGGGGACCAAATACGCAGTATTTT
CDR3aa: CASSLPRGPNTQYF

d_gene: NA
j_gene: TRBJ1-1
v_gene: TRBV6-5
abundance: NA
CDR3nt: TGTGCCAGTCCAGGGGTTACTGAAGCTTTCTTT
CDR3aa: CASPGVTEAFF

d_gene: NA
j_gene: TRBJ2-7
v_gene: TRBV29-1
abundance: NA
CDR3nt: TGCAGCGTTGAGCTTTTGACAGATTACGAGCAGTACTTC
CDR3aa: CSVELLTDYEQYF